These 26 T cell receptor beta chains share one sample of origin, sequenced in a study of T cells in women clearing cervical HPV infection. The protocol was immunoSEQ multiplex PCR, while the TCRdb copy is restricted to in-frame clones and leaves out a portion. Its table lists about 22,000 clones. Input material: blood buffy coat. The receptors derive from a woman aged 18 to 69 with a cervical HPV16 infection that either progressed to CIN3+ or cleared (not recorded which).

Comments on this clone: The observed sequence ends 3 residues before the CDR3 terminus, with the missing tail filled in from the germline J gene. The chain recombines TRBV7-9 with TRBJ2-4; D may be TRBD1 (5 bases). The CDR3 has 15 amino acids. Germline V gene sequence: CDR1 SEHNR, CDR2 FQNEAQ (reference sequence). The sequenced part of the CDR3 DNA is TGTGCCAGCAGCCAAGGACAAGCCTGGGATCAGCCT. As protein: CASSQGQAWDQP. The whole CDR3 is CASSQGQAWDQPQYF.

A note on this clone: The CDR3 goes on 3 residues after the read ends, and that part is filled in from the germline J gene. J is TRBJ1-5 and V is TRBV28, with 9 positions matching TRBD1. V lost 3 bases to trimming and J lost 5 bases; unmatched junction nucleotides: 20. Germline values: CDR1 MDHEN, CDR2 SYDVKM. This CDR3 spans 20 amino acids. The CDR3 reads CASSFDGTGLGSLYDQPQHF. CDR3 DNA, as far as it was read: TGTGCCAGCAGTTTTGACGGGACAGGGTTAGGTTCTTTGTATGATCAGCCC.

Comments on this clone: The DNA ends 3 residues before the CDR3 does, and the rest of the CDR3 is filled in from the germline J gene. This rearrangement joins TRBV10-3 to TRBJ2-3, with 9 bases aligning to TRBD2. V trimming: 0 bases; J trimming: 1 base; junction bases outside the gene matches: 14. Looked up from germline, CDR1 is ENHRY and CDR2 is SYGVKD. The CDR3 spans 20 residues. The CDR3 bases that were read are TGTGCCATCAGTGAGTCGGGGCGGGGACTAGCAGGAGTCGGCACAGATACG. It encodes CAISESGRGLAGVGTDT. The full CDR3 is CAISESGRGLAGVGTDTQYF.

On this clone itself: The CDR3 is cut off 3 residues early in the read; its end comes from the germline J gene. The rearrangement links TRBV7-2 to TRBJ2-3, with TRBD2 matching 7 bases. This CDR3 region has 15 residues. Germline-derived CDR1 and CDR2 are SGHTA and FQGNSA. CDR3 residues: CASSFQAGGYETQYF. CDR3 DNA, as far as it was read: TGTGCCAGCAGCTTTCAGGCCGGGGGGTATGAGACG.

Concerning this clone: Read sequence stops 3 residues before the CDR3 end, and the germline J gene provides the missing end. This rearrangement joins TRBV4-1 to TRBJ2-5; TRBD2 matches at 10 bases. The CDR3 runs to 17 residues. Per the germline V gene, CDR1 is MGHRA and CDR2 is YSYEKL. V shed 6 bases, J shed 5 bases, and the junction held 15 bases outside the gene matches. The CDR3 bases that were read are TGCGCCAGCAGTCCAGACTCGGAGCGGGAGGGAAGGGAGACC. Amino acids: CASSPDSEREGRET. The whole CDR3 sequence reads CASSPDSEREGRETQYF.

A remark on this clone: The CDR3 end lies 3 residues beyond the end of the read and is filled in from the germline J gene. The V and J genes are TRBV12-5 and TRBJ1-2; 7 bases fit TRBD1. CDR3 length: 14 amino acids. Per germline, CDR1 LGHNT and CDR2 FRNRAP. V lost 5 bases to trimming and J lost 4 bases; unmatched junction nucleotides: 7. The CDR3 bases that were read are TGTGCTAGTGGTCCGGGGGACAGAGCCTATGGC. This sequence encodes CASGPGDRAYG. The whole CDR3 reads CASGPGDRAYGYTF.

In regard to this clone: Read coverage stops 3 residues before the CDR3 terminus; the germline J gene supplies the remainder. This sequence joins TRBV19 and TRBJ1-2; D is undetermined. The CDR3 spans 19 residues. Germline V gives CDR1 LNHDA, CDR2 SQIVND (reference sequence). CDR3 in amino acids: CASMLRKRELSPLYGDYTF. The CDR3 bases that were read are TGTGCCAGTATGCTTCGTAAGCGGGAGCTAAGCCCCTTATATGGTGAC.

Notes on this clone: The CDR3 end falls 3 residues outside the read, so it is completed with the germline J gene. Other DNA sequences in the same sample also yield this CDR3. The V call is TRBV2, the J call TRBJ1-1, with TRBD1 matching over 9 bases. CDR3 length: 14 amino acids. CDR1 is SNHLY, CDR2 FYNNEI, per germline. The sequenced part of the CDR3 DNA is TGTGCCAGCAGTATAAACTTACCGGGACAGGGC. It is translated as CASSINLPGQG. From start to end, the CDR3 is CASSINLPGQGAFF.

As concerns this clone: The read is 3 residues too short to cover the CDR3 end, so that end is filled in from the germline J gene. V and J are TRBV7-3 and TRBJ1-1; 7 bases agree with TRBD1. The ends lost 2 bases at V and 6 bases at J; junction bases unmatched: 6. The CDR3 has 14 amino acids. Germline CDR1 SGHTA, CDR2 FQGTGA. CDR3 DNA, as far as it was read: TGTGCCAGCAGCTTAGTAGGGGGCTCGGCTGAA. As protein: CASSLVGGSAE. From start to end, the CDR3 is CASSLVGGSAEAFF.

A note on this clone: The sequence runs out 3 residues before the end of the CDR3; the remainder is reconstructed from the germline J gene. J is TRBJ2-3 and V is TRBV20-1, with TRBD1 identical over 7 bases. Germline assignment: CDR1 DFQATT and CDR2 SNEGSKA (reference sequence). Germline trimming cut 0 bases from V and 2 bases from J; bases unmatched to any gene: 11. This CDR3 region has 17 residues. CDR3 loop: CSARDRVRDSHTDTQYF. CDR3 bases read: TGCAGTGCTAGAGACCGAGTCCGGGACAGCCACACAGATACG.

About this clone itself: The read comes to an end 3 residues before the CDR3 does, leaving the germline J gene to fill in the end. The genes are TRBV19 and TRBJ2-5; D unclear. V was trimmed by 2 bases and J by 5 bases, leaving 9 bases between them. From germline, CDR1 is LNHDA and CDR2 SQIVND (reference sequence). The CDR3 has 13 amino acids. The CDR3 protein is CASSIKGWETQYF. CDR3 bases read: TGTGCCAGTAGTATAAAAGGGTGGGAGACC.

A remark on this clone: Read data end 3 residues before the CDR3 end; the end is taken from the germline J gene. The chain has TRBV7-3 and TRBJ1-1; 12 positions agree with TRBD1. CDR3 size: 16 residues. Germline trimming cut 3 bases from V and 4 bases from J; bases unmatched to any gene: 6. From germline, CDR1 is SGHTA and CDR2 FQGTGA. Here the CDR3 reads CASSLGQGAPGTEAFF. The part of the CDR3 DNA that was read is TGTGCCAGCAGCTTGGGACAGGGGGCCCCTGGCACTGAA.

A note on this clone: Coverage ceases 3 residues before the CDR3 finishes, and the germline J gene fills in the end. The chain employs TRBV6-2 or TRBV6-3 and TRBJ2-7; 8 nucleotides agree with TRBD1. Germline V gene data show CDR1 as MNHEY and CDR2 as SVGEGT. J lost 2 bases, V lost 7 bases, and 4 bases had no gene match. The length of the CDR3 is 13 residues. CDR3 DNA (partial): TGTGCCAGCACGACGACAGGGGCCTACGAG. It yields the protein CASTTTGAYE. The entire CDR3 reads CASTTTGAYEQYF.

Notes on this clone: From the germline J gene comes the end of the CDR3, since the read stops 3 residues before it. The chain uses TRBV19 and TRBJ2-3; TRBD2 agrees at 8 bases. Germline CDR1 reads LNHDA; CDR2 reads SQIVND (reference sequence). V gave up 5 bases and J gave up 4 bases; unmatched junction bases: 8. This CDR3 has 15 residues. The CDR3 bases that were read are TGTGCCAGTAGTCGTGGTAGCGGGATCGCAGATACG. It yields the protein CASSRGSGIADT. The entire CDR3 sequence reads CASSRGSGIADTQYF.

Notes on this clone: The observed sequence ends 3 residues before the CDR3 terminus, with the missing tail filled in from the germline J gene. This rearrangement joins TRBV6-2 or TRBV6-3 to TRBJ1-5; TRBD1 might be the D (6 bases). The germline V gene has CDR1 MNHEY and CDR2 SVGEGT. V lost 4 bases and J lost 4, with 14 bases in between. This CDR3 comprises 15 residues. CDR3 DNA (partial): TGTGCCAGCAGTTCCTACGGGGGGCAAAATCAGCCC. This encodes CASSSYGGQNQP. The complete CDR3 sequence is CASSSYGGQNQPQHF.

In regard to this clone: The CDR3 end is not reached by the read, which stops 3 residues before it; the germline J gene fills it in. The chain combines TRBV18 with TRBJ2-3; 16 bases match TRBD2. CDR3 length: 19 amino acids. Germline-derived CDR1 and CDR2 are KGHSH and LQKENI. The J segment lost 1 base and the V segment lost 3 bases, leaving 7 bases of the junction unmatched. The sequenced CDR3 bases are TGTGCCAGCTCACCGAACGCCGGGACTAGCGGGGGGGGCACAGATACG. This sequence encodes CASSPNAGTSGGGTDT. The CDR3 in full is CASSPNAGTSGGGTDTQYF. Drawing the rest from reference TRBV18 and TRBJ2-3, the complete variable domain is NAGVMQNPRHLVRRRGQEARLRCSPMKGHSHVYWYRQLPEEGLKFMVYLQKENIIDESGMPKERFSAEFPKEGPSILRIQQVVRGDSAAYFCASSPNAGTSGGGTDTQYFGPGTRLTVL.

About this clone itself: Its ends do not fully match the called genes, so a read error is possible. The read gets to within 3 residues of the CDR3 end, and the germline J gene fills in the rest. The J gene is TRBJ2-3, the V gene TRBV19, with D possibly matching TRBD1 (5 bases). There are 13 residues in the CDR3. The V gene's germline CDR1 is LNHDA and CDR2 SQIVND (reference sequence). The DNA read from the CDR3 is TGTGCCAGTAGTAAGTCAGGGCCAGAGACG. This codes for CASSKSGPET. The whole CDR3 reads CASSKSGPETQYF.

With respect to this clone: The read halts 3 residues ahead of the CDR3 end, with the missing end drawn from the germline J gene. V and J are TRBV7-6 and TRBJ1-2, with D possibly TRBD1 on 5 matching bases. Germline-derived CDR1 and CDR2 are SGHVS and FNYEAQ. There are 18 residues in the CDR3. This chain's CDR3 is CASSSPGTSGRATDTYTF. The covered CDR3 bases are TGTGCCAGCAGCTCACCCGGGACTAGCGGGAGGGCGACAGATACC.

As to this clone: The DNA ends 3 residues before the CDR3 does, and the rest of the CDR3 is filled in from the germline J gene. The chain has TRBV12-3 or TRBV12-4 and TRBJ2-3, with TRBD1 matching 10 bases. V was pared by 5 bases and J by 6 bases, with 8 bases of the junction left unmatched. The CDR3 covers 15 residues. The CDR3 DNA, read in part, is TGTGCCAGCAGTAGGGGGGACAGGGGCGATGATACG. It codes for CASSRGDRGDDT. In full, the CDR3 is CASSRGDRGDDTQYF.

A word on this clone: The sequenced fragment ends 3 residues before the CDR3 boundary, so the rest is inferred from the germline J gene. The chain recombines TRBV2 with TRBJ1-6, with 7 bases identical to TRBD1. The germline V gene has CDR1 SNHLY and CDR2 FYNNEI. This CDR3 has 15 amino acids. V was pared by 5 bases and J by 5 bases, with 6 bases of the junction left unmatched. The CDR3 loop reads CASSLNRGNNSPLHF. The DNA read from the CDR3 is TGTGCCAGCAGTCTTAACAGGGGAAATAATTCACCC.

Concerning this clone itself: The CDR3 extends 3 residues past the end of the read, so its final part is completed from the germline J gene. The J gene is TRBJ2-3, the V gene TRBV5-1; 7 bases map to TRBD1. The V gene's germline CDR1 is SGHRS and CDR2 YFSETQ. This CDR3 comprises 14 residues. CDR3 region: CASSTGQVKETQYF. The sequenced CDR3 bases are TGCGCCAGCAGTACAGGACAGGTGAAAGAGACG.

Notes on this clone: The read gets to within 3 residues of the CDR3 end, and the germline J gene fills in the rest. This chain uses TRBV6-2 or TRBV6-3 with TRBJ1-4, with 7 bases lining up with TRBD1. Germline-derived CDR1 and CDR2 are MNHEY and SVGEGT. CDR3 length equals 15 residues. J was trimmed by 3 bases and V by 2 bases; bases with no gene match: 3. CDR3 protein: CASSYGGGSNEKLFF. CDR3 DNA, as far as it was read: TGTGCCAGCAGTTACGGAGGGGGCTCTAATGAAAAA.

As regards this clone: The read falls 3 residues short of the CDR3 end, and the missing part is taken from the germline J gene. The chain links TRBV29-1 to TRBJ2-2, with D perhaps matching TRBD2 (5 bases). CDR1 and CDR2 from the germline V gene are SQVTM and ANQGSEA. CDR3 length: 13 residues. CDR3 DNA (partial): TGCAGCGTGCCGAGGGCAGGAGATGAAAAG. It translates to CSVPRAGDEK. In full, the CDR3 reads CSVPRAGDEKLFF.

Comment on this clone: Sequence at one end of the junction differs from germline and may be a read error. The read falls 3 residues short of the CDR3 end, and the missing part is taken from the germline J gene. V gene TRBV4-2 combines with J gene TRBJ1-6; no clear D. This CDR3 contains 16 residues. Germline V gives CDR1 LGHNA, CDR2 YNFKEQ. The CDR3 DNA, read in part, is TGCGCCAGCAGCCAAGTTTCGGGGTCCTATAATTCACCC. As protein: CASSQVSGSYNSP. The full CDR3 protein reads CASSQVSGSYNSPLHF.

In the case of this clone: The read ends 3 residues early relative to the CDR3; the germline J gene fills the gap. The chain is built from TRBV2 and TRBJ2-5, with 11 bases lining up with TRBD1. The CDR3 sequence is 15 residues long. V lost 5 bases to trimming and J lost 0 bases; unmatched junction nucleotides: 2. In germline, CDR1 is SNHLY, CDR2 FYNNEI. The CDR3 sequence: CASSWTGGNQETQYF. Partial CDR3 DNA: TGTGCCAGCAGTTGGACAGGGGGCAACCAAGAGACC.

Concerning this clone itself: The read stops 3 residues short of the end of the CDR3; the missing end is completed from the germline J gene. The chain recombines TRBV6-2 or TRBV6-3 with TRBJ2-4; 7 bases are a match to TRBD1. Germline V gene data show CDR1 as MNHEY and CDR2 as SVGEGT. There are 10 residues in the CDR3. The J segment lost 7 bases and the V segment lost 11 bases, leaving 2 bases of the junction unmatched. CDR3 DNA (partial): TGTGCCGTACAGGGGAACATT. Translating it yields CAVQGNI. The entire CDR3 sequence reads CAVQGNIQYF.